The 11 T cell receptor beta chains below all came from one sample that was sequenced in a study of blood T cell repertoires in COVID-19. Using immunoSEQ multiplex PCR, the repertoire was profiled, and TCRdb retains in-frame clones only, with some absent. This sample has around 79,000 clones; roughly 90% occur once, and the top ten carry 11% to 15%. Sequenced: peripheral blood. These TCRs come from a man in his 70s with active or convalescent COVID-19.

This clone was observed a single time. V is TRBV6-2 or TRBV6-3 and J is TRBJ1-1, with no clear D. V was cut by 6 bases and J by 1 base, with 6 bases left in between. The V gene's germline CDR1 is MNHEY and CDR2 SVGEGT. This CDR3 has 12 residues. This CDR3 reads CASSLQNTEAFF. The DNA for the CDR3 is TGTGCCAGCAGCCTTCAGAACACTGAAGCTTTCTTT.

V is TRBV11-2 and J is TRBJ1-2; D perhaps matches TRBD1 (6 bases). V was shortened by 5 bases and J by 6 bases, with 16 bases between the two germline ends. This CDR3 is 14 amino acids long. The germline V gene has CDR1 SGHAT and CDR2 FQNNGV. CDR3 in DNA: TGTGCCAGCAGCCTCACGGGGGGCAGTAATGGCTACACCTTC. Its translation: CASSLTGGSNGYTF.

The CDR3 region has the DNA TGTGCCAGTAGTAAAAACCCCGGGGCTAGCGGATACAATGAGCAGTTCTTC. This sequence encodes CASSKNPGASGYNEQFF. The V and J genes are TRBV19 and TRBJ2-1; 7 nucleotides line up with TRBD2. Trimming took 4 bases from V and 4 from J; bases not matched to a gene: 13. CDR1 and CDR2 (germline): LNHDA, SQIVND (reference sequence). The CDR3 extends over 17 amino acids.

Written as DNA, the CDR3 is TGCGCCAGCAGCTCCACACCAGGGGGCGCAGATTATGGCTACACCTTC. It translates to CASSSTPGGADYGYTF. The chain combines TRBV5-1 with TRBJ1-2; 8 positions agree with TRBD1. The germline V gene encodes CDR1 SGHRS and CDR2 YFSETQ. After removal of 3 bases from V and 5 bases from J, the junction contained 12 bases not matched to a gene. The CDR3 is 16 residues long.

A few counts support this clone. This chain connects TRBV6-5 to TRBJ2-1; D call uncertain. Germline lookup yields CDR1 MNHEY and CDR2 SVGAGI. The CDR3 is 14 residues long. V was trimmed by 7 bases and J by 9 bases, leaving 19 bases between them. CDR3 in amino acids: CASTMKEYFTEQFF. The CDR3 DNA sequence: TGTGCCAGCACAATGAAGGAGTATTTCACTGAGCAGTTCTTC.

This chain connects TRBV5-1 to TRBJ1-1, with D perhaps matching TRBD1 (6 bases). V shed 1 base and J shed 2 bases, with 9 bases lying between them. There are 14 residues in the CDR3. The V gene's germline CDR1 is SGHRS and CDR2 YFSETQ. The chain's CDR3 is CASSLWGHNTEAFF. CDR3 nucleotides: TGCGCCAGCAGCTTGTGGGGACATAACACTGAAGCTTTCTTT.

The chain carries TRBV25-1 and TRBJ2-1; 13 nucleotides agree with TRBD2. The germline V gene has CDR1 MGHDK and CDR2 SYGVNS. V shed 4 bases, J shed 2 bases, and the junction held 5 bases outside the gene matches. This CDR3 has 17 residues. The CDR3 bases are TGTGCCAGCAGTGGGACTAGCGGGAGTGTACCCTACAATGAGCAGTTCTTC. Translating it yields CASSGTSGSVPYNEQFF.

The rearrangement joins TRBV2 to TRBJ2-7, with D possibly matching TRBD1 (6 bases). The CDR3 is 13 residues long. Trimming pared 3 bases from V and 3 bases from J, leaving 9 bases between. Germline values: CDR1 SNHLY, CDR2 FYNNEI. CDR3 nucleotides: TGTGCCAGCAGTGAGGCAGGGGACTACGAGCAGTACTTC. This encodes CASSEAGDYEQYF.

The chain recombines TRBV30 with TRBJ1-4, with D unclear. The germline V gene encodes CDR1 GTSNPN and CDR2 SVGIG (reference sequence). The CDR3 consists of 15 residues. V was pared by 4 bases and J by 8 bases, with 20 bases between. The CDR3 here is CAWTQPPFQREKLFF. Written as DNA, the CDR3 is TGTGCCTGGACCCAACCGCCCTTTCAGCGAGAAAAACTGTTTTTT.

This sequence joins TRBV4-3 and TRBJ2-1, with 8 positions matching TRBD2. The CDR3 is made up of 16 amino acids. Germline CDR1 and CDR2: LGHNA and YSLEER. After removal of 2 bases from V and 4 bases from J, the junction contained 7 bases not matched to a gene. The CDR3 loop is CASSQQAGVGYNEQFF. The CDR3 DNA follows: TGCGCCAGCAGCCAACAAGCGGGAGTAGGTTACAATGAGCAGTTCTTC.

The chain combines TRBV6-1 with TRBJ2-3; 7 positions match TRBD1. V shed 1 base and J 1 base; nucleotides not matched to a gene: 2. Germline loops: CDR1 MNHNS, CDR2 SASEGT. The CDR3 is 15 residues long. The CDR3 DNA reads TGTGCCAGCAGTGAAGGACAGGGTCGCACAGATACGCAGTATTTT. This codes for CASSEGQGRTDTQYF.